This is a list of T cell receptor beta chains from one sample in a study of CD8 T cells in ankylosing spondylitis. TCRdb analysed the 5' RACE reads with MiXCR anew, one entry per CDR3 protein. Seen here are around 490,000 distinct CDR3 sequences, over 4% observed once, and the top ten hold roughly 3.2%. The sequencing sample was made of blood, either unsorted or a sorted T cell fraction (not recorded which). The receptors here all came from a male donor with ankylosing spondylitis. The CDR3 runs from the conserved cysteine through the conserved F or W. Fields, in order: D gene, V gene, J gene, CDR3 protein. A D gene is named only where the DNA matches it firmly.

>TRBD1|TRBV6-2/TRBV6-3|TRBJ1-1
CASSFPGQGKNTGEAFF
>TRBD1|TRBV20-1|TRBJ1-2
CSARGQGHGYTF
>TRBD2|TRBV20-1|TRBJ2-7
CSAHLAGVSYEQYF
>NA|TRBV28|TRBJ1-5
CASNKGGGAQPQHF
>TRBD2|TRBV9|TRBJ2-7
CASSVGLGLVYEQYF
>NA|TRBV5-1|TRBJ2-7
CASSSLPGTNRGYEQYF
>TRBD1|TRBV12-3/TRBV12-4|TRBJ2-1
CASSPQGDSYNEQFF
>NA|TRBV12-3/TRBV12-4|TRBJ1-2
CASSPAGRIYGYTF
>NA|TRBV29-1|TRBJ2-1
CSGGPSGREQFF
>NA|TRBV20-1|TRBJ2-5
CSALISAEETQYF
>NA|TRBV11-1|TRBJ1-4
CASSRGSDVEKLFF
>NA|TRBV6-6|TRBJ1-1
CASSAQGRTEAFF
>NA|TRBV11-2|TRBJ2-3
CASSPTQGFTQYF
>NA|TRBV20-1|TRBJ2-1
CSARRDVYNEQFF
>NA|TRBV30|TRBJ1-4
CAWSVGGRHEKLFF
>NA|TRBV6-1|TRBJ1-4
CALGGPSATNEKLFF
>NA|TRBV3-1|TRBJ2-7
CASSFRAPSYEQYF
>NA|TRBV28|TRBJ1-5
CASSLRGSGQPQHF
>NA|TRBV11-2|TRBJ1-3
CASSLDRFSGNTIYF
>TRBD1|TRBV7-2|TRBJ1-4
CASSLFSRGTLFF
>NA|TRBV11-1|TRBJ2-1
CASQSDHNEQFF
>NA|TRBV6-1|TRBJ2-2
CASSLGRLGGELFF
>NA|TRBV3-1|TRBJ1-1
CASSQGQLLNTEAFF
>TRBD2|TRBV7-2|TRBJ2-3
CASSLAPSGGTDTQYF
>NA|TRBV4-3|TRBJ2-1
CASSRRRGNSYNEQFF
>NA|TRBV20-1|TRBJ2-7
CSARGMRTAYEQYF
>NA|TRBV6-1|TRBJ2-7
CASSPMEGMDEQYF
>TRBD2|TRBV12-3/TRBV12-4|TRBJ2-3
CASNAVAGSDTQYF
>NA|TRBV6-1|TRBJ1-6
CASRRGVELNNSPLHF
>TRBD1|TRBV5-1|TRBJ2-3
CASSLTGGGTDTQYF
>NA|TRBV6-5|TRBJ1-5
CASSYSTPQLYSNQPQHF
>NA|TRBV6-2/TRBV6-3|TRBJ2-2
CAIAVYRTGELFF
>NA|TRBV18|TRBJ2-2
CASSPQSHKGSGELFF
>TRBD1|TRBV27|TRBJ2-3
CASSFRDRASTDTQYF
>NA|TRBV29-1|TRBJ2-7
CSVRDGPYEQYF
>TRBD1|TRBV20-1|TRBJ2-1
CSTINRGHEQFF
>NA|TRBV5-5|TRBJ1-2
CASSLGRNYYGYTF
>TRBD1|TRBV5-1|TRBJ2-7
CASSLSAGGGEQYF
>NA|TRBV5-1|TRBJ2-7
CASSLGGHRYEQYF
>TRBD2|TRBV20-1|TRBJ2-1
CSARGTRGDNEQFF
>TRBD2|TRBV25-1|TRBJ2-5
CASSGPRSSGRARGETQYF
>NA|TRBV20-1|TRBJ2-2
CSAQTSPGELFF
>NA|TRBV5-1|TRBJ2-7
CASKVDRAYEQYF
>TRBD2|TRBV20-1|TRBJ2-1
CSAGTSGGPYNEQFF
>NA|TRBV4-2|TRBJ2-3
CASSQDIRPGRTDTQYF
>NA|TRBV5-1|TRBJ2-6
CASSTGTGANVLTF
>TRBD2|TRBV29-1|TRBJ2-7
CNPTSGIYEQYF
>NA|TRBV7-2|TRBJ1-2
CASSLVLTANYGYTF
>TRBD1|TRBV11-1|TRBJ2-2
CASSSTHGTGIRTGELFF
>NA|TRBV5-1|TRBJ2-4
CASSLAGGDIQYF
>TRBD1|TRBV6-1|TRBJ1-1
CASSEDRAYTEAFF
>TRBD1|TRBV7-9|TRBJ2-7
CASSHGTGSPYEQYF
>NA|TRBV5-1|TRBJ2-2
CASSLMAVNTGSCFF
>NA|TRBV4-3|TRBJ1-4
CASSQDRATNEKLFF
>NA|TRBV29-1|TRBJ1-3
CSVTGQSGNTIYF